The rows below give T cell receptor beta chains drawn from one sample of a study of T cell changes during pregnancy in multiple sclerosis. The method was immunoSEQ multiplex PCR; TCRdb's version includes in-frame clones alone and lacks a portion of them. The table has tens of thousands of clones, just over 90% seen once; the top ten hold more than 1.4%. The sample in question was peripheral blood, obtained in the second trimester of pregnancy. Source of these receptors: a female donor with multiple sclerosis, enrolled in a pregnancy study. The CDR3 runs from the conserved cysteine through the conserved F or W. The D gene is left open where the match is weak. The size entry is marked missing in some rows and otherwise reads once, few, many or a size class.

v_call	d_call	clone_size	j_call	cdr3_nt	cdr3_aa
TRBV5-1	.	.	TRBJ2-2	TGCGCCAGCAGCTTGGCAGGGTTCGACACCGGGGAGCTGTTTTTT	CASSLAGFDTGELFF
TRBV5-1	TRBD2	once	TRBJ2-3	TGCGCCAGCAGCTGGAGCGGGAGGGTGGCAGATACGCAGTATTTT	CASSWSGRVADTQYF
TRBV18	TRBD2	.	TRBJ2-7	TGTGCCAGCTCACCACCGCTAGCGGGAGGGCAGTACGAGCAGTACTTC	CASSPPLAGGQYEQYF
TRBV4-3	.	.	TRBJ1-6	TGCGCCAGCAGCCAAGAGAGGGGAGGGTATAATTCACCCCTCCACTTT	CASSQERGGYNSPLHF
TRBV10-3	TRBD1	.	TRBJ1-2	TGTGCCATCAGTGACCAACAGGGGAACTATGGCTACACCTTC	CAISDQQGNYGYTF
TRBV6-5	.	.	TRBJ1-6	TGTGCCAGCAGTTACTCGGGCAGACAGTATTCACCCCTCCACTTT	CASSYSGRQYSPLHF
TRBV30	.	few	TRBJ1-5	TGTGCCTGGAGTGGACAGGTGTATAGCAATCAGCCCCAGCATTTT	CAWSGQVYSNQPQHF
TRBV19	.	once	TRBJ2-7	TGTGCCAGTAGTATACGACAGAAACCCTACGAGCAGTACTTC	CASSIRQKPYEQYF
TRBV7-9	.	.	TRBJ1-5	TGTGCCAGCAGCCCCGGTATCGCGGCCAATCAGCCCCAGCATTTT	CASSPGIAANQPQHF
TRBV5-1	TRBD2	.	TRBJ2-5	TGCGCCAGCAGCCCCTGGACTAGCGGGGGCCTTGGGGAGACCCAGTACTTC	CASSPWTSGGLGETQYF
TRBV18	.	.	TRBJ2-5	TGTGCCAGCTCACCCCCGGGGGAAGAGACCCAGTACTTC	CASSPPGEETQYF
TRBV7-7	TRBD1	.	TRBJ2-1	TGTGCCAGCAGCTTAGGGCCAGGGGGTTCTGGTTATGAGCAGTTCTTC	CASSLGPGGSGYEQFF
TRBV15	TRBD2	.	TRBJ2-3	TGTGCCACCAGCTCCCTGGGGGGAGGGGTGACGCAGTATTTT	CATSSLGGGVTQYF
TRBV18	.	.	TRBJ1-1	TGTGCCAGCTCACCAGCCTTGGGAGGGAACACTGAAGCTTTCTTT	CASSPALGGNTEAFF
TRBV9	TRBD2	.	TRBJ2-3	TGTGCCAGCAGCGGGTCAACTAGCGGGGTTCTCTCAGATACGCAGTATTTT	CASSGSTSGVLSDTQYF
TRBV7-2	TRBD1	.	TRBJ2-7	TGTGCCAGCAGCGCGGGACAGGTTGACGAGCAGTACTTC	CASSAGQVDEQYF
TRBV14	.	few	TRBJ1-3	TGTGCCAGCGCCTACGGGGTAGGAAACACCATATATTTT	CASAYGVGNTIYF
TRBV6-1	.	.	TRBJ1-5	TGTGCCAGCAGTGAAGCGCGGGGAGGCAGCAATCAGCCCCAGCATTTT	CASSEARGGSNQPQHF
TRBV7-9	.	.	TRBJ2-6	TGTGCCAGCAGCGACAACTCTGGGGCCAACGTCCTGACTTTC	CASSDNSGANVLTF
TRBV9	.	.	TRBJ2-7	TGTGCCAGCAGCGTAGGGGGGCTCGGCGAGCAGTACTTC	CASSVGGLGEQYF
TRBV6-5	.	.	TRBJ1-2	TGTGCCAGCAGTTACTCAACGGGAAATTATAACGGCTACACCTTC	CASSYSTGNYNGYTF
TRBV27	TRBD1	once	TRBJ1-2	TGTGCCACTTCTCCGGGACAGGGTTACTATGGCTACACCTTC	CATSPGQGYYGYTF
TRBV28	TRBD1	.	TRBJ1-4	TGTGCCAGCAGATCCCCAACCTCCAGGGACAGCACTAATGAAAAACTGTTTTTT	CASRSPTSRDSTNEKLFF
TRBV10-3	.	.	TRBJ2-7	TGTGCCATCAACCCGGGACACCAGACCTACGAGCAGTACTTC	CAINPGHQTYEQYF
TRBV27	.	.	TRBJ1-4	TGTGCCAGCAGTTTATACGAACCTTCAGGGGTTGCAACTAATGAAAAACTGTTTTTT	CASSLYEPSGVATNEKLFF
TRBV5-1	TRBD2	.	TRBJ2-7	TGCGCCAGCAGCTCCCAGGCGAGTAGCGGGATTAGCTCCTACGAGCAGTACTTC	CASSSQASSGISSYEQYF
TRBV7-8	TRBD1	.	TRBJ2-2	TGTGCCAGCAGCTTGAGCAGGGGGCTTAGTACTCCGAACACCGGGGAGCTGTTTTTT	CASSLSRGLSTPNTGELFF
TRBV7-7	TRBD2	.	TRBJ2-5	TGTGCCAGCAGCACACGACCGGGGGGGGAGACCCAGTACTTC	CASSTRPGGETQYF
TRBV5-4	.	once	TRBJ1-2	TGTGCCAGCAGCACTGGGACTCTCTATGGCTACACCTTC	CASSTGTLYGYTF